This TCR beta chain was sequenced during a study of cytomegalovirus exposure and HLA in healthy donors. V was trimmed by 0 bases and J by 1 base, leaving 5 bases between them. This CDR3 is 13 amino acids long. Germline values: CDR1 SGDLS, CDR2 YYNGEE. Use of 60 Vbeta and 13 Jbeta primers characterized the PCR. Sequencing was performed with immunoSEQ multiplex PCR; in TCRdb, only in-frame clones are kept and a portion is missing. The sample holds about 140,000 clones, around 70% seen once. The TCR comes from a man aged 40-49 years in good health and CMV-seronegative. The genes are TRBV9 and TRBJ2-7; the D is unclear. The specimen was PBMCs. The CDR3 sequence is CASSVAGSYEQYF. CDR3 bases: TGTGCCAGCAGCGTAGCAGGTTCCTACGAGCAGTACTTC.